This T cell receptor (beta chain) was captured in a study of Graves' ophthalmopathy and Graves' hyperthyroidism. Points from the study as a whole: In separating ophthalmopathy from stable hyperthyroidism, a 13-signature model achieved 85% to 90% sensitivity and approximately 80% specificity.

The authors amplified TCR beta CDR3 regions, and they did so from RNA transcripts for repertoire sequencing. Second-round multiplex PCR followed a first-round RT-PCR using HTBI primers. MiXCR, applied by TCRdb to the multiplex PCR reads, yields one record per CDR3 protein. The table shows approximately 1.2 million distinct CDR3 sequences, with approximately 35% occurring only once. For this clonotype: The target antigen is unknown.

V was trimmed by 8 bases and J by 1 base, leaving 17 bases between them. CDR3 length: 14 residues. The germline V gene encodes CDR1 SQVTM and CDR2 ANQGSEA. The sequenced sample was peripheral blood or thyroid tissue (not recorded which). This TCR derives from an adult man with Graves' hyperthyroidism. The rearrangement joins TRBV29-1 to TRBJ1-2; D is unclear. CDR3 sequence: CSLADRLFNYGYTF. CDR3 nucleotide sequence: TGCAGCTTAGCGGATCGACTCTTTAACTATGGCTACACCTTC.